Given below is one T cell receptor beta chain in context. Mismatch repair deficiency was confirmed in all patients, by PCR or immunohistochemistry. The germline CDR1 and CDR2 sequences are SGHKS and YYEKEE (reference sequence). The V gene lost 3 bases and the J gene lost 0 bases, with 13 bases spanning the gap. The CDR3 has 15 amino acids. This record comes from a study of PD-1 blockade in mismatch repair-deficient tumors. Assay used: immunoSEQ multiplex PCR; TCRdb lists only in-frame clones, some missing. The repertoire consists of 85,000 to 130,000 clones, with roughly four fifths occurring once and the leading ten covering roughly 6.2%.

The sequencing used peripheral blood, collected approximately 35 weeks after starting pembrolizumab. The rearrangement uses TRBV5-5 and TRBJ2-7; D uncertain. The sequence was collected from an adult with mismatch repair-deficient cancer. As DNA, the CDR3 is TGTGCCAGCAGCTCCGTGGGCGAATTCTCCTACGAGCAGTACTTC. Its translation is CASSSVGEFSYEQYF.